Presented here are 5 T cell receptor beta chains from one specimen sequenced in a study of T cells in Graves' hyperthyroidism and ophthalmopathy. Amplified TCR beta CDR3 regions derived from RNA transcripts. The HTBI set primed first-round TCR CDR3 RT-PCR. From the multiplex PCR reads, TCRdb called clonotypes with MiXCR, one entry per CDR3 protein. The sample contains about 360,000 distinct CDR3 sequences, 25% of which appear only once. Sequencing was performed on blood. These receptors all stem from a man aged 45-60 years with Graves' hyperthyroidism.

This clonotype appeared a few times. This chain joins TRBV11-2 and TRBJ2-1; TRBD2 matches at 11 bases. The CDR3 runs 16 residues. Germline lookup yields CDR1 SGHAT and CDR2 FQNNGV. Trimming removed 2 bases from V and 15 bases from J; junction bases left unmatched: 15. The CDR3 loop reads CASSLISKVAGGQWFF. In nucleotides, the CDR3 is TGTGCCAGCAGCTTAATAAGTAAAGTAGCGGGAGGGCAGTGGTTCTTC. Full variable domain (remainder filled in from reference TRBV11-2 and TRBJ2-1): EAGVAQSPRYKIIEKRQSVAFWCNPISGHATLYWYQQILGQGPKLLIQFQNNGVVDDSQLPKDRFSAERLKGVDSTLKIQPAKLEDSAVYLCASSLISKVAGGQWFFGPGTRLTVL.

This clonotype was observed a handful of times. The chain joins TRBV5-1 to TRBJ2-5, with D tentatively TRBD1 or TRBD2 (5 bases each). Trimming removed 0 bases from V and 4 bases from J, with 13 bases in between. The germline gives CDR1 SGHRS, CDR2 YFSETQ. The CDR3 runs 15 residues. For the CDR3, the DNA is TGCGCCAGCAGCTTGGCAGGGACCAGTGGAGAGACCCAGTACTTC. Protein sequence: CASSLAGTSGETQYF.

There are many counts of this clonotype. CDR3 sequence: CASSLLGDEAFF. CDR3 nucleotide sequence: TGTGCCAGCAGTTTACTAGGGGATGAAGCTTTCTTT. The chain joins TRBV27 to TRBJ1-1, with a possible D match to TRBD1 (5 bases). The CDR3 runs to 12 residues. Trimming cost V 2 bases and J 7 bases, with 8 bases left between them. The germline V gene encodes CDR1 MNHEY and CDR2 SMNVEV (reference sequence).

This clonotype has at least ten counts. The chain uses TRBV6-5 and TRBJ2-7; TRBD1 matches at 8 bases. CDR3 length: 15 residues. Germline V lookup: CDR1 MNHEY, CDR2 SVGAGI. V lost 2 bases to trimming and J lost 4 bases; unmatched junction nucleotides: 7. As DNA, the CDR3 is TGTGCCAGCAGTTACGCAGGACAGGGACTGTACGAGCAGTACTTC. This gives the protein CASSYAGQGLYEQYF.

This clonotype was recorded a few times. The genes are TRBV5-5 and TRBJ2-7; TRBD1 aligns across 9 bases. This CDR3 comprises 14 residues. Germline assignment: CDR1 SGHKS and CDR2 YYEKEE (reference sequence). V shed 5 bases and J 9 bases; nucleotides not matched to a gene: 12. The CDR3 protein is CASRPGQGVSRQYF. CDR3 bases: TGTGCCAGCAGGCCGGGACAGGGTGTCTCTCGGCAGTACTTC.